The 23 T cell receptor beta chains given below trace back to one sample, sequenced in a study of long-term antiretroviral therapy in people with HIV (dated by TCRdb to the early 2020s). Sequencing of the TRB variable region was done with the immunoSEQ hsTCRB v3.0 assay at survey level resolution. This immuneACCESS table, as held by TCRdb, lists in-frame sequences with V and J called but not all clones. Of the missing ones, under half trace to an unresolved V gene in checked studies; the others have no known cause. The sample table holds under 40,000 clones, of which about 85% were seen once. The ten largest clonotypes hold 4.8% of the sample. Here the sequenced sample was unsorted PBMCs, taken just over 2.7 years before starting antiretroviral therapy. The receptors come from a woman between 25 and 40 years old with HIV.

The chain combines TRBV7-2 with TRBJ1-3; 8 bases agree with TRBD1. V gave up 0 bases and J gave up 7 bases; unmatched junction bases: 11. The length of the CDR3 is 17 residues. Per germline, CDR1 SGHTA and CDR2 FQGNSA. The CDR3 nucleotides are TGTGCCAGCAGCTTAGCCCCGGCGACAGGGGCGGGGAACACCATATATTTT. Its translation: CASSLAPATGAGNTIYF. The variable domain in full, with the rest retrieved from reference TRBV7-2 and TRBJ1-3, is GAGVSQSPSNKVTEKGKDVELRCDPISGHTALYWYRQSLGQGLEFLIYFQGNSAPDKSGLPSDRFSAERTGGSVSTLTIQRTQQEDSAVYLCASSLAPATGAGNTIYFGEGSWLTVV.

This chain joins TRBV19 and TRBJ1-3; D might be TRBD1 (5 bases). Trimming took 4 bases from V and 2 from J, leaving 12 bases between them. The germline gives CDR1 LNHDA, CDR2 SQIVND (reference sequence). There are 15 residues in the CDR3. The CDR3 protein is CASSTQTGAGNTIYF. The CDR3 nucleotides are TGTGCCAGTAGTACACAAACGGGGGCTGGAAACACCATATATTTT.

J is TRBJ1-2 and V is TRBV6-1, with D possibly being TRBD1 (5 bases). The V end lost 4 bases, the J end lost 2 bases, and 14 bases lay between the germline ends. Germline values: CDR1 MNHNS, CDR2 SASEGT. This CDR3 spans 15 amino acids. CDR3: CASSARGNANYGYTF. Written as DNA, the CDR3 is TGTGCCAGCAGTGCAAGGGGCAATGCCAACTATGGCTACACCTTC.

V is TRBV2 and J is TRBJ2-5; 13 nucleotides agree with TRBD2. The CDR3 contains 15 residues. The V and J ends lost 6 bases and 4 bases, in that order; junction bases with no gene match: 5. CDR1 and CDR2 from the germline V gene are SNHLY and FYNNEI. The CDR3 bases are TGTGCCAGCAGAGGACTAGCGGGGGCCGGAGAGACCCAGTACTTC. This sequence encodes CASRGLAGAGETQYF.

This clone was picked up a small number of times. This chain uses TRBV11-2 with TRBJ1-2, with a weak D call TRBD1 (6 bases). The CDR3 spans 17 residues. Germline V gene data show CDR1 as SGHAT and CDR2 as FQNNGV. Trimming shortened V by 1 base and J by 3 bases, and 18 bases separated the two germline ends. CDR3 residues: CASSLGYRDKDHYGYTF. As DNA, the CDR3 is TGTGCCAGCAGCTTAGGGTACCGGGACAAGGATCACTATGGCTACACCTTC.

The chain has TRBV2 and TRBJ2-2; weak D call: TRBD2 (5 bases). Germline CDR1 is SNHLY and CDR2 is FYNNEI. The CDR3 totals 15 residues. Deletions cut 2 bases from V and 7 bases from J, with 14 bases between. CDR3 amino acids: CASSESGPTVGELFF. The CDR3 DNA is TGTGCCAGCAGTGAAAGCGGACCGACCGTCGGGGAGCTGTTTTTT.

This clone was observed a few times. V gene TRBV6-1 combines with J gene TRBJ2-3; 13 nucleotides align to TRBD2. The CDR3 loop spans 16 amino acids. The V segment lost 2 bases and the J segment 3 bases; nucleotides outside the gene matches: 2. Germline V gene lookup returns CDR1 MNHNS and CDR2 SASEGT. The CDR3 reads CASSETLAGGTDTQYF. CDR3 bases: TGTGCCAGCAGTGAAACACTAGCGGGGGGGACAGATACGCAGTATTTT.

The genes are TRBV27 and TRBJ2-7, with 10 bases fitting TRBD1. J lost 4 bases, V lost 6 bases, and 9 bases had no gene match. The CDR3 has 15 amino acids. Germline values: CDR1 MNHEY, CDR2 SMNVEV (reference sequence). This CDR3 is CASRRGTGESYEQYF. The CDR3 region has the DNA TGTGCCAGCAGACGAGGGACAGGGGAATCGTACGAGCAGTACTTC.

The V and J genes are TRBV10-3 and TRBJ1-2; D ambiguous. The germline V and J ends were trimmed by 5 bases and 2 bases, with 12 bases remaining between them. Germline CDR1 ENHRY, CDR2 SYGVKD. The length of the CDR3 is 14 residues. The CDR3 DNA reads as TGTGCCATCAGTCGCGAGGGCGCGAACTATGGCTACACCTTC. This translates into CAISREGANYGYTF.

The rearrangement joins TRBV7-6 to TRBJ1-5, with D possibly being TRBD1 (5 bases). This CDR3 comprises 16 residues. V was clipped by 1 base and J by 0 bases, with 10 bases between them. From germline, CDR1 is SGHVS and CDR2 FNYEAQ. CDR3 coding DNA: TGTGCCAGCAGCTTAGGCAGGGCTAGTAGCAATCAGCCCCAGCATTTT. It is translated as CASSLGRASSNQPQHF.

This rearrangement joins TRBV5-1 to TRBJ2-3; possibly TRBD1 for D (5 bases). The germline V gene has CDR1 SGHRS and CDR2 YFSETQ. V was cut by 1 base and J by 3 bases, with 9 bases left in between. This CDR3 has 14 residues. The DNA for the CDR3 is TGCGCCAGCAGCTTGTCGACAGTTACAGATACGCAGTATTTT. As protein: CASSLSTVTDTQYF.

The CDR3 region is CSVRGDPDNEQFF. CDR3 in DNA: TGCAGCGTTAGGGGCGACCCTGACAATGAGCAGTTCTTC. V gene TRBV29-1 combines with J gene TRBJ2-1; tentative D call: TRBD1 (5 bases). V was clipped by 5 bases and J by 5 bases, with 13 bases between them. Germline loops: CDR1 SQVTM, CDR2 ANQGSEA. CDR3 length: 13 amino acids.

The chain links TRBV27 to TRBJ2-5; possible D gene TRBD1, 6 bases. The V gene lost 2 bases and the J gene lost 4 bases, with 14 bases spanning the gap. This CDR3 has 15 residues. In germline, CDR1 is MNHEY, CDR2 SMNVEV (reference sequence). CDR3 loop: CASSLTGLFSETQYF. Here the CDR3 DNA reads TGTGCCAGCAGTTTAACAGGGTTGTTCTCAGAGACCCAGTACTTC.

J is TRBJ2-2 and V is TRBV5-4, with TRBD1 matching over 7 bases. Germline V gives CDR1 SGHNT, CDR2 YYREEE (reference sequence). This CDR3 spans 17 amino acids. V was clipped by 2 bases and J by 0 bases; unmatched bases: 7. CDR3 in DNA: TGTGCCAGCAGCTTCTCACAGGGGCCGGCGAACACCGGGGAGCTGTTTTTT. Amino acids: CASSFSQGPANTGELFF.

This rearrangement joins TRBV7-9 to TRBJ1-1; D call uncertain. Germline CDR1 reads SEHNR; CDR2 reads FQNEAQ (reference sequence). There are 14 residues in the CDR3. V lost 5 bases, J lost 0 bases, and 10 bases lay in between. The CDR3 spells CASSMSEMNTEAFF. CDR3 in DNA: TGTGCCAGCAGCATGTCAGAAATGAACACTGAAGCTTTCTTT.

The rearrangement uses TRBV2 and TRBJ2-2; D unresolved. The germline V gene encodes CDR1 SNHLY and CDR2 FYNNEI. The V gene lost 4 bases and the J gene lost 6 bases, with 9 bases spanning the gap. The CDR3 sequence is 13 residues long. CDR3 loop: CASSGETAGELFF. CDR3 DNA sequence: TGTGCCAGCAGTGGAGAAACCGCCGGGGAGCTGTTTTTT.

J is TRBJ1-2 and V is TRBV9; D perhaps matches TRBD1 (5 bases). V was shortened by 3 bases and J by 4 bases, with 7 bases between the two germline ends. CDR1 and CDR2 (germline): SGDLS, YYNGEE. The CDR3 is made up of 12 amino acids. The CDR3 DNA reads TGTGCCAGCAGCGCTGGGACCTATGGCTACACCTTC. Its translation: CASSAGTYGYTF.

This chain joins TRBV6-5 and TRBJ1-2; D ambiguous. The CDR3 contains 13 residues. Trimming cost V 7 bases and J 3 bases, with 12 bases left between them. From germline, CDR1 is MNHEY and CDR2 SVGAGI. CDR3 sequence (DNA): TGTGCCAGCATCGGAGGACCCTACTATGGCTACACCTTC. Protein product: CASIGGPYYGYTF.

The genes are TRBV6-6 and TRBJ1-1; D is uncertain. This CDR3 is built from 11 residues. V was cut by 11 bases and J by 2 bases, with 9 bases left in between. Germline CDR1 reads MNHNY; CDR2 reads SVGAGI (reference sequence). CDR3 region: CALRGNTEAFF. CDR3 sequence (DNA): TGTGCCCTACGGGGAAACACTGAAGCTTTCTTT.

This clone appeared once. This chain uses TRBV11-2 with TRBJ2-7; weak D call: TRBD1 (5 bases). The V end was cut by 0 bases, the J end by 6 bases, with 12 bases between. This CDR3 has 14 amino acids. Germline V gene sequence: CDR1 SGHAT, CDR2 FQNNGV. The CDR3 coding sequence is TGTGCCAGCAGCTTAGACAGGGTGCCTCCCGAGCAGTACTTC. Translated: CASSLDRVPPEQYF.

This chain uses TRBV27 with TRBJ1-2, with 7 bases matching TRBD1. The CDR3 consists of 12 residues. Per the germline V gene, CDR1 is MNHEY and CDR2 is SMNVEV (reference sequence). V was clipped by 6 bases and J by 8 bases; unmatched bases: 6. CDR3 sequence (DNA): TGTGCCAGCAGGGAGGGGGCGCTGGGCTACACCTTC. This gives the protein CASREGALGYTF.

The chain has TRBV27 and TRBJ2-1, with a weak D call TRBD1 (5 bases). The germline V and J ends were trimmed by 6 bases and 3 bases, with 12 bases remaining between them. Germline CDR1 MNHEY, CDR2 SMNVEV (reference sequence). The CDR3 loop spans 14 amino acids. As DNA, the CDR3 is TGTGCCAGCAGATTACAGGATCTCTACAATGAGCAGTTCTTC. Translation: CASRLQDLYNEQFF.

This rearrangement joins TRBV4-2 to TRBJ1-5; D may be TRBD1 (5 bases). Per the germline V gene, CDR1 is LGHNA and CDR2 is YNFKEQ. V was trimmed by 4 bases and J by 7 bases, leaving 23 bases between them. This CDR3 has 17 amino acids. The CDR3 bases are TGTGCCAGCAGCCGAACCGCCCCCCCTGTCAGGGAACAGCCCCAGCATTTT. Protein: CASSRTAPPVREQPQHF.